A single sample is the source of the 16 T cell receptor beta chains below, sequenced in a study of technical replicates of blood from a few donors. The protocol was immunoSEQ multiplex PCR, while the TCRdb copy is restricted to in-frame clones and leaves out a portion. The table records about 76,000 clones, roughly 97% of them present only once. Input material: T cells isolated from PBMCs. These receptors were collected from a human donor in good health.

V and J are TRBV5-4 and TRBJ2-7; TRBD2 might be the D (6 bases). V dropped 5 bases and J dropped 5 bases, with 17 bases sitting between them. There are 14 residues in the CDR3. CDR1 SGHNT and CDR2 YYREEE come from the germline V gene (reference sequence). The DNA for the CDR3 is TGTGCCAGCAGTCTGGGGGGATATGGGAACGAGCAGTACTTC. This translates into CASSLGGYGNEQYF.

This clone was seen a single time. The rearrangement links TRBV5-6 to TRBJ1-5, with 9 bases identical to TRBD1. The CDR3 sequence is 17 residues long. The ends lost 3 bases at V and 2 bases at J; junction bases unmatched: 9. Per the germline V gene, CDR1 is SGHDT and CDR2 is YYEEEE. CDR3: CASSSTGGSLGNQPQHF. In nucleotides, the CDR3 is TGTGCCAGCAGCTCTACAGGGGGCTCATTAGGCAATCAGCCCCAGCATTTT.

The chain carries TRBV10-2 and TRBJ1-5; possibly TRBD1 for D (6 bases). Germline loops: CDR1 WSHSY, CDR2 SAAADI. Deletions cut 4 bases from V and 0 bases from J, with 16 bases between. CDR3 length: 17 residues. Written as DNA, the CDR3 is TGCGCCAGCAGTGCGGGACAAAAAGAAGGTAGCAATCAGCCCCAGCATTTT. Translating gives CASSAGQKEGSNQPQHF.

V gene TRBV5-4 combines with J gene TRBJ2-5, with D perhaps TRBD1 (6 bases). The CDR3 contains 15 residues. The ends were cut back, 4 bases at V and 2 bases at J, with 15 bases in the middle. Germline assignment: CDR1 SGHNT and CDR2 YYREEE (reference sequence). The CDR3 is CASSQTWTEQETQYF. In DNA form, the CDR3 reads TGTGCCAGCAGCCAAACCTGGACAGAACAAGAGACCCAGTACTTC.

This rearrangement joins TRBV5-6 to TRBJ2-4; perhaps TRBD2 as D (5 bases). This CDR3 spans 14 amino acids. Trimming shortened V by 3 bases and J by 0 bases, and 7 bases separated the two germline ends. CDR1 is SGHDT and CDR2 is YYEEEE in the germline V gene. CDR3 sequence: CASSYGIAKNIQYF. In DNA, the CDR3 is TGTGCCAGCAGCTACGGGATAGCCAAAAACATTCAGTACTTC.

The chain joins TRBV6-5 to TRBJ2-1, with 7 bases identical to TRBD2. In germline, CDR1 is MNHEY, CDR2 SVGAGI. The V segment lost 2 bases and the J segment 4 bases; nucleotides outside the gene matches: 8. The CDR3 consists of 16 residues. The CDR3 bases are TGTGCCAGCAGTTACGGGTGGGAGGGGCGATACAATGAGCAGTTCTTC. Its translation: CASSYGWEGRYNEQFF.

This sequence joins TRBV6-1 and TRBJ1-2, with 12 positions matching TRBD1. After removal of 4 bases from V and 7 bases from J, the junction contained 16 bases not matched to a gene. CDR3 length equals 18 residues. Germline V CDR1 and CDR2: MNHNS, SASEGT. CDR3 sequence (DNA): TGTGCCAGCAGTGTTATAGCACTCGGGACAGGGGGCTTTGGTGGCTACACCTTC. This gives the protein CASSVIALGTGGFGGYTF.

This clone was detected only once. The chain recombines TRBV10-2 with TRBJ2-1; a possible D gene is TRBD1 (6 bases). Germline assignment: CDR1 WSHSY and CDR2 SAAADI. This CDR3 is 15 amino acids long. V was trimmed by 3 bases and J by 7 bases, leaving 16 bases between them. In nucleotides, the CDR3 is TGCGCCAGCAGTGAAAGAGTGGGGGACACGAATGAGCAGTTCTTC. Residues: CASSERVGDTNEQFF.

The rearrangement joins TRBV29-1 to TRBJ1-2; 8 positions match TRBD1. This CDR3 contains 13 residues. V dropped 3 bases and J dropped 4; count of bases not matched to a gene: 4. Germline V gene lookup returns CDR1 SQVTM and CDR2 ANQGSEA. The CDR3 sequence: CSVEGTGSYGYTF. The CDR3 DNA follows: TGCAGCGTTGAGGGGACAGGCTCCTATGGCTACACCTTC.

The chain couples TRBV19 to TRBJ1-5, with D perhaps matching TRBD1 (5 bases). The V end was cut by 1 base, the J end by 2 bases, with 12 bases between. Germline V lookup: CDR1 LNHDA, CDR2 SQIVND (reference sequence). This CDR3 comprises 16 residues. CDR3 region: CASSIVGGVGNQPQHF. The CDR3 DNA sequence: TGTGCCAGTAGTATAGTCGGAGGGGTGGGCAATCAGCCCCAGCATTTT.

Here the CDR3 DNA reads TGTGCCAGCAGCAGTGGACTAGCGGGAGTGGGGACCGGGGAGCTGTTTTTT. It translates to CASSSGLAGVGTGELFF. The rearrangement links TRBV5-8 to TRBJ2-2, with 13 bases fitting TRBD2. The V gene's germline CDR1 is SGHTS and CDR2 YDEGEE. V was pared by 4 bases and J by 5 bases, with 8 bases of the junction left unmatched. This CDR3 has 17 residues.

This clone has a single count. The V gene is TRBV5-1, the J gene TRBJ1-1; D is unresolved. Trimming took 3 bases from V and 2 from J, leaving 17 bases between them. CDR1 and CDR2 from the germline V gene are SGHRS and YFSETQ. CDR3 length equals 16 residues. CDR3 nucleotides: TGCGCCAGCAGCTCCGAGGGCCCGACCATTAACACTGAAGCTTTCTTT. It encodes CASSSEGPTINTEAFF.

The V and J genes are TRBV28 and TRBJ2-2, with D possibly matching TRBD2 (5 bases). The CDR3 has 13 residues. Per the germline V gene, CDR1 is MDHEN and CDR2 is SYDVKM. V dropped 7 bases and J dropped 4 bases, with 10 bases sitting between them. The CDR3: CASKEEFTGELFF. CDR3 DNA sequence: TGTGCCAGCAAGGAGGAGTTCACCGGGGAGCTGTTTTTT.

This rearrangement joins TRBV4-1 to TRBJ2-3; D possibly corresponds to TRBD2 (6 bases). Trimming removed 1 base at V and 4 bases at J, with 9 bases between. The CDR3 length is 14 residues. The germline V gene encodes CDR1 MGHRA and CDR2 YSYEKL. CDR3 bases: TGCGCCAGCAGCCAAGTTTCGGGGGCAGATACGCAGTATTTT. It codes for CASSQVSGADTQYF.

J is TRBJ2-1 and V is TRBV2; D is ambiguous. V gave up 0 bases and J gave up 5 bases, with 11 bases separating them. The CDR3 consists of 15 residues. Germline V gene data show CDR1 as SNHLY and CDR2 as FYNNEI. CDR3 loop: CASSEAKQPNNEQFF. In nucleotides, the CDR3 is TGTGCCAGCAGTGAAGCAAAACAGCCCAACAATGAGCAGTTCTTC.

The chain is built from TRBV29-1 and TRBJ1-4; D ambiguous. The CDR3 loop spans 12 amino acids. Between the trimmed V and J ends, which lost 4 bases and 2 bases, there was a span of 5 bases. Germline CDR1 and CDR2: SQVTM and ANQGSEA. For the CDR3, the DNA is TGCAGCGTTGGGGCGACTAATGAAAAACTGTTTTTT. As protein: CSVGATNEKLFF.